The T cell receptor (beta chain) described here comes from a study of T cell clusters in autoimmune cytopenias (dated by TCRdb to about 2019). Notes on the research overall: Per sample, TRB sequencing gave a median depth of roughly 56,000 reads and a median of about 2,300 distinct TRB clonotypes. Peripheral blood TRB and IGH repertoires were sequenced in autoimmune cytopenia patients at active disease and during treatment follow-up, alongside healthy, CLL and autoimmune hepatitis controls. The study was designed to test whether a disease-specific immune repertoire signature usable as a blood-based biomarker is carried by autoimmune cytopenia patients. Points the paper makes about the study in general: Healthy donors showed almost three-fold more exclusive TRB clusters than active autoimmune hepatitis patients, consistent with an autoimmunity-wide signature. The TRB repertoire shifts, including less even repertoires in secondary cytopenia and CLL, mostly reflected lymphoma bias and not autoimmunity. In the comparison of secondary cytopenia with CLL, the cluster-lack signature was not observed, apparently because the dominant lymphoma-associated repertoire masked the signature. The GLIPH analysis suggested a lack of physiological T cell clusters in primary autoimmune cytopenia patients, since more than 40 clusters were exclusive to healthy donors whereas under 20 were exclusive to patients. The T cell clusters were defined only in silico, and the functional role of the clusters was left to be validated experimentally.

Multiplex PCR with a touch-down protocol amplified TRB rearrangements, with the TRB-A and TRB-B primer pools combined in a single tube. Illumina adapters and sample indices were attached to the amplicons through two consecutive PCR reactions using Phusion HS II polymerase. The amplicons were gel-purified using the NucleoSpin Gel and PCR Clean-up kit, after which quantification was performed by Qubit and quality was checked on an Agilent 2100 Bioanalyzer. Sequencing of the libraries was performed on an Illumina MiSeq with 600-cycle, single-indexed, paired-end runs. For the original study's pipeline: MiXCR version 2.1.12 with the default MiXCR reference library was used to align and assemble TRB reads. A clone was defined by each unique CDR3 nucleotide sequence, and the analysis included only productive sequences with two or more reads. Alpha-parameterized diversity profiles (alpha 0 to 5), including the Shannon (alpha 1) and Simpson (alpha 2) indices, were computed with an R script to assess repertoire diversity. Combinatorial TRB VJ usage was calculated with the tcR package and was compared between cohorts by principal component analysis performed with ade4. Using GLIPH, TCRbeta CDR3s were clustered on pairs of cohorts matched for age and read depth, and a Wilcoxon test was used to compare cluster frequencies. TCRdb reprocessed the reads, so every CDR3 protein sequence counts as one entry and DNA is not shown. These V and J calls derive from TCRdb rather than the authors' analysis. This sample's records show about 7,400 distinct CDR3 sequences. About 28% of the sample is taken by the ten largest.

For each sample, TRB amplification used 250 to 300 ng of peripheral blood genomic DNA, equal to approximately 37,500 genome equivalents. As encoded in the germline V gene (reference sequence), CDR1 is SGHNT while CDR2 is YYREEE. Counted from cysteine to phenylalanine, this CDR3 has 13 amino acids. No DNA accompanies this entry. Concerning this clonotype: Its specific antigen is unknown.

This sequence originates from a human donor with an autoimmune cytopenia or autoimmune hepatitis (not recorded which). Sample: peripheral blood. The chain joins TRBV5-4 to TRBJ1-2; with no DNA, the TCRdb D assignment of TRBD1 cannot be verified. This receptor has the CDR3 CASSVQGNYGYTF.